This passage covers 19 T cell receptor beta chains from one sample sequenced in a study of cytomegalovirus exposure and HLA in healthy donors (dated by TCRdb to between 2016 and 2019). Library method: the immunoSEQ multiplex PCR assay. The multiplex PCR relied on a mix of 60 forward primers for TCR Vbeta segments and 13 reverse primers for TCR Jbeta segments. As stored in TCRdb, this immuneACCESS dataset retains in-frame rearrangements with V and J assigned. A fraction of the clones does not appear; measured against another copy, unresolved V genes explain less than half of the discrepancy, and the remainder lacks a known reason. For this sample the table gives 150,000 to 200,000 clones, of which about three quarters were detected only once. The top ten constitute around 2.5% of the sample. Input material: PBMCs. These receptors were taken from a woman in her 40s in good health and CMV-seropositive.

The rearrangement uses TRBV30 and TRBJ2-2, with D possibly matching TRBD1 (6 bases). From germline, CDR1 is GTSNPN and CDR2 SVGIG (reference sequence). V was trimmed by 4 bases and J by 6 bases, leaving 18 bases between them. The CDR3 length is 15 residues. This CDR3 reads CAWNIPGTPAGELFF. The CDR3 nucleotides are TGTGCCTGGAACATTCCCGGGACACCGGCCGGGGAGCTGTTTTTT.

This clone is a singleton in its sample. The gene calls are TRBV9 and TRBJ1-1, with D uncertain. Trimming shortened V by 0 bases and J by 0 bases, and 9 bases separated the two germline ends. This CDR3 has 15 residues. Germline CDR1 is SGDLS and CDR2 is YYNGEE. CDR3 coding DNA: TGTGCCAGCAGCGTAGCGGTAGACTTGAACACTGAAGCTTTCTTT. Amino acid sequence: CASSVAVDLNTEAFF. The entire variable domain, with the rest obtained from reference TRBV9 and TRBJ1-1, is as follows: DSGVTQTPKHLITATGQRVTLRCSPRSGDLSVYWYQQSLDQGLQFLIQYYNGEERAKGNILERFSAQQFPDLHSELNLSSLELGDSALYFCASSVAVDLNTEAFFGQGTRLTVV.

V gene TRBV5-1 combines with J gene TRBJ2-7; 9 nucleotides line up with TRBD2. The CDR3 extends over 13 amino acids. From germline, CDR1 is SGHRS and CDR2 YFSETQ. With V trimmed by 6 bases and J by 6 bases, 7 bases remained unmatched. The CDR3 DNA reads TGCGCCAGCAATAGCGGGAGTCTTGGCGAGCAGTACTTC. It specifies CASNSGSLGEQYF.

In DNA, the CDR3 is TGTGCCAGCAGCGTGCGGGAGGGGAGCACAGATACGCAGTATTTT. This codes for CASSVREGSTDTQYF. This sequence joins TRBV9 and TRBJ2-3; TRBD2 agrees at 9 bases. In germline, CDR1 is SGDLS, CDR2 YYNGEE. V was clipped by 2 bases and J by 0 bases; unmatched bases: 1. The CDR3 loop spans 15 amino acids.

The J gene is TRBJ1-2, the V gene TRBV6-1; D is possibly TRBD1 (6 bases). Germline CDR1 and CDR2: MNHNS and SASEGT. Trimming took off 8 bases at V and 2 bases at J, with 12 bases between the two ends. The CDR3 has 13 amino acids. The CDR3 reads CASSPGENYGYTF. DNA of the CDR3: TGTGCCAGCTCCCCAGGGGAGAACTATGGCTACACCTTC.

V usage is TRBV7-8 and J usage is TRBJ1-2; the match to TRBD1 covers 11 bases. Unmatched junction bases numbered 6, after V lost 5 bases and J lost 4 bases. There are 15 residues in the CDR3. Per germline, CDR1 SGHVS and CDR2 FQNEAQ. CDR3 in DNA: TGTGCCAGCAGCCCCGGACAGGGGGCGAGCTATGGCTACACCTTC. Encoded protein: CASSPGQGASYGYTF. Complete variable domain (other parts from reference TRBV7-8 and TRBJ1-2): GAGVSQSPRYKVAKRGQDVALRCDPISGHVSLFWYQQALGQGPEFLTYFQNEAQLDKSGLPSDRFFAERPEGSVSTLKIQRTQQEDSAVYLCASSPGQGASYGYTFGSGTRLTVV.

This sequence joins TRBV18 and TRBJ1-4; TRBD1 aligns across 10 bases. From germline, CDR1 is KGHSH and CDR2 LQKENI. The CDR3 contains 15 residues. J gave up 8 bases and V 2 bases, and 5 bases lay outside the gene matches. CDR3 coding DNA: TGTGCCAGCTCACCAGTCGGACAGGGGGGAGAAAAACTGTTTTTT. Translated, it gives CASSPVGQGGEKLFF.

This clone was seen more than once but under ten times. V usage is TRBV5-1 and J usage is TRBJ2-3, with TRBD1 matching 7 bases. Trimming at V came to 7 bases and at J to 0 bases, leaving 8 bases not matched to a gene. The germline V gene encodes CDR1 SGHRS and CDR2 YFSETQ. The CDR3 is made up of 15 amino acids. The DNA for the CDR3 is TGCGCCAGCCTCCGGGACAGCCCTAGCACAGATACGCAGTATTTT. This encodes CASLRDSPSTDTQYF.

The CDR3 loop reads CASSLGGSSYEQYF. CDR3 sequence (DNA): TGTGCCAGTAGTTTAGGGGGCAGCTCCTACGAGCAGTACTTC. The V gene is TRBV19, the J gene TRBJ2-7; the match to TRBD1 covers 7 bases. V shed 5 bases and J 0 bases; nucleotides not matched to a gene: 4. This CDR3 is 14 amino acids long. CDR1 and CDR2 from the germline V gene are LNHDA and SQIVND (reference sequence).

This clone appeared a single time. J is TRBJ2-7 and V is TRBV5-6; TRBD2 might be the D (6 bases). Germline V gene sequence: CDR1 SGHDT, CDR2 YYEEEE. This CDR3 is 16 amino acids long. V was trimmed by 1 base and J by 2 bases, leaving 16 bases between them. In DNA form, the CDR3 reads TGTGCCAGCAGCTTGTGGCGGGGCAGTCAGGCCTACGAGCAGTACTTC. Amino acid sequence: CASSLWRGSQAYEQYF.

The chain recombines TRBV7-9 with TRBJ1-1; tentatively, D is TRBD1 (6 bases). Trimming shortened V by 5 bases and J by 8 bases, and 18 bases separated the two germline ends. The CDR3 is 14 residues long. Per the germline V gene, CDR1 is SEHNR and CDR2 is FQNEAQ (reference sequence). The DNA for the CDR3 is TGTGCCAGCAGCCCTCCGGGAAAGGGGGTCGAAGCTTTCTTT. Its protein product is CASSPPGKGVEAFF.

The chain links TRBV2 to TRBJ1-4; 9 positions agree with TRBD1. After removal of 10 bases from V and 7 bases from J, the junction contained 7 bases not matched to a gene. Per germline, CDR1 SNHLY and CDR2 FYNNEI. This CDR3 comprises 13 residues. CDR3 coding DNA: TGTGCCACCCACAGGGGGCAGGGTGAAAAACTGTTTTTT. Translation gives CATHRGQGEKLFF.

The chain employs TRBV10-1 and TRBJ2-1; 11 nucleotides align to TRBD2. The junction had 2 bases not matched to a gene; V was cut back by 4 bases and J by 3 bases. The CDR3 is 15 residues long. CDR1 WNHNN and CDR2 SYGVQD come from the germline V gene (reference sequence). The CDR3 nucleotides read TGCGCCAGCAGTGCCGGACTAGCGGGCTACAATGAGCAGTTCTTC. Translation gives CASSAGLAGYNEQFF.

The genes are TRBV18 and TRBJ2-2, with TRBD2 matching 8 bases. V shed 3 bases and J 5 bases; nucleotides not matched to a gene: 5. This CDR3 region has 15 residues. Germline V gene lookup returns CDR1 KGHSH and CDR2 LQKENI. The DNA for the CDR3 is TGTGCCAGCTCACCCGGGGGGGCGCGGACCGGGGAGCTGTTTTTT. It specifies CASSPGGARTGELFF. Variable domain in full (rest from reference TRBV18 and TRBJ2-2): NAGVMQNPRHLVRRRGQEARLRCSPMKGHSHVYWYRQLPEEGLKFMVYLQKENIIDESGMPKERFSAEFPKEGPSILRIQQVVRGDSAAYFCASSPGGARTGELFFGEGSRLTVL.

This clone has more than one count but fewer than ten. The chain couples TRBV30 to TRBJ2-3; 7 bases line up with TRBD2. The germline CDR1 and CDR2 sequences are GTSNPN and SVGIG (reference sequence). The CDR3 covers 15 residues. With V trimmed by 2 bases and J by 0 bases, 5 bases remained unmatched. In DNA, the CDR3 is TGTGCCTGGAGTCGGCTAGCGGAGAGCACAGATACGCAGTATTTT. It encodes CAWSRLAESTDTQYF. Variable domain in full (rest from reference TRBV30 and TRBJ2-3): SQTIHQWPATLVQPVGSPLSLECTVEGTSNPNLYWYRQAAGRGLQLLFYSVGIGQISSEVPQNLSASRPQDRQFILSSKKLLLSDSGFYLCAWSRLAESTDTQYFGPGTRLTVL.

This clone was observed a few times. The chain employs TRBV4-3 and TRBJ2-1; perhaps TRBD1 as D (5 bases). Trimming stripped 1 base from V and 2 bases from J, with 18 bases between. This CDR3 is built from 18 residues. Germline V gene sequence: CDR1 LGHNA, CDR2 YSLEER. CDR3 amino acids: CASSQGLVRGVPYNEQFF. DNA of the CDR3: TGCGCCAGCAGCCAAGGTCTCGTAAGGGGTGTCCCCTACAATGAGCAGTTCTTC.

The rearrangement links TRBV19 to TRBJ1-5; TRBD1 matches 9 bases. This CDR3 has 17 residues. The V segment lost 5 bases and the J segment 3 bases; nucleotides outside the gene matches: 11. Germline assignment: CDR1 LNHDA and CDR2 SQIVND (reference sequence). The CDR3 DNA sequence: TGTGCCAGTAGTTCCCGTCCCGGGACAGGGCCCAATCAGCCCCAGCATTTT. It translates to CASSSRPGTGPNQPQHF.

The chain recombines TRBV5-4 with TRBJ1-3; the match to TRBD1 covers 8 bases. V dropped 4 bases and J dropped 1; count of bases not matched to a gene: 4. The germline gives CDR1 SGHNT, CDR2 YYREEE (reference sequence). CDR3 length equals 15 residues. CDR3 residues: CASSGTGVSGNTIYF. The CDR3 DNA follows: TGTGCCAGCAGCGGGACAGGCGTTTCTGGAAACACCATATATTTT.

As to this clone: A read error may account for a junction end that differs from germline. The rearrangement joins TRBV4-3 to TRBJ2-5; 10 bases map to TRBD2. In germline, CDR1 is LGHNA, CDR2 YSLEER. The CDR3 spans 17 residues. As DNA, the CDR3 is TGCGCCAGCACCCAAGTTGGTCTAGCGGGAGTCGGAGAGACCCAGTACTTC. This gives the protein CASTQVGLAGVGETQYF.